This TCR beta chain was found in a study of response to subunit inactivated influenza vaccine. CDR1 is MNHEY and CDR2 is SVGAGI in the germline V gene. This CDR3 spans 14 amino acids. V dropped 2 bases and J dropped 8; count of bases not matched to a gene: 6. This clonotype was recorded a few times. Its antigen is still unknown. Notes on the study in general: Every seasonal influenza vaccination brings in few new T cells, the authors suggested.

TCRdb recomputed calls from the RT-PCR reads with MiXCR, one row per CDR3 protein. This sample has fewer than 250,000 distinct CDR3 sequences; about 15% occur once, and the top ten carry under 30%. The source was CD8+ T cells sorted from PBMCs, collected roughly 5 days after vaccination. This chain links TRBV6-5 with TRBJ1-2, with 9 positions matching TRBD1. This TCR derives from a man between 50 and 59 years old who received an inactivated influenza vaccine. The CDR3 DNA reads TGTGCCAGCAGTTACATGGGACAGGGCGACGGCTACACCTTC. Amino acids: CASSYMGQGDGYTF.